The rows below give T cell receptor beta chains drawn from one sample of a study of blood T cell repertoires in COVID-19. TCRdb keeps only in-frame clones here, not all; method: immunoSEQ multiplex PCR. The repertoire holds a few hundred thousand clones, 85% to 90% seen once, with around 4.5% in the top ten. The sequenced material came from PBMCs or T cells enriched from blood (not recorded which). All receptors derive from a woman younger than 30 with acute COVID-19. CDR3s leave out the opening cysteine and the closing phenylalanine or tryptophan. Not all rows give a size; the values are once, few, many and, for expanded clones, a class.

j_gene: TRBJ2-7
v_gene: TRBV7-9
abundance: -
CDR3aa: ASSLVSGGEQY

j_gene: TRBJ1-2
v_gene: TRBV18
abundance: -
CDR3aa: ASSPAGDPFNGYT

j_gene: TRBJ2-5
v_gene: TRBV20-1
abundance: -
CDR3aa: SASQGGQETQY

j_gene: TRBJ2-3
v_gene: TRBV9
abundance: -
CDR3aa: ASSVEDSGRESDTQY

j_gene: TRBJ2-1
v_gene: TRBV27
abundance: -
CDR3aa: ASSSPLRSGGNEQF

j_gene: TRBJ1-2
v_gene: TRBV7-9
abundance: few
CDR3aa: ASSPGGYGYT

j_gene: TRBJ2-2
v_gene: TRBV11-2
abundance: -
CDR3aa: ASRSGKVTGELF

j_gene: TRBJ2-1
v_gene: TRBV19
abundance: -
CDR3aa: ASSTSGGGWNEQF

j_gene: TRBJ1-1
v_gene: TRBV19
abundance: -
CDR3aa: ASAQTKRAMNTEAF

j_gene: TRBJ1-6
v_gene: TRBV7-2
abundance: few
CDR3aa: ASSPRRRMDNSPLH

j_gene: TRBJ1-1
v_gene: TRBV19
abundance: once
CDR3aa: ASRRQGASVNTEAF

j_gene: TRBJ2-1
v_gene: TRBV6-4
abundance: -
CDR3aa: ASSDSEAQQF

j_gene: TRBJ1-2
v_gene: TRBV5-1
abundance: -
CDR3aa: ASSLKGVRGYT

j_gene: TRBJ2-7
v_gene: TRBV9
abundance: -
CDR3aa: ASSPGGLSEEQY

j_gene: TRBJ2-6
v_gene: TRBV19
abundance: -
CDR3aa: ASRQATTGANVLT

j_gene: TRBJ1-1
v_gene: TRBV2
abundance: -
CDR3aa: ASSWTGGARDTEAF

j_gene: TRBJ1-1
v_gene: TRBV19
abundance: -
CDR3aa: ASSFFTQGENTEAF

j_gene: TRBJ2-3
v_gene: TRBV7-9
abundance: -
CDR3aa: ASSPDRLSTDTQY

j_gene: TRBJ1-5
v_gene: TRBV9
abundance: -
CDR3aa: ASSVGQGRNQPQH

j_gene: TRBJ1-3
v_gene: TRBV28
abundance: -
CDR3aa: ASALLAVLQGEGGNTIY

j_gene: TRBJ1-2
v_gene: TRBV30
abundance: -
CDR3aa: AWSLERTGSGYT

j_gene: TRBJ2-2
v_gene: TRBV18
abundance: -
CDR3aa: ASSPNRDRSTGELF

j_gene: TRBJ1-5
v_gene: TRBV9
abundance: -
CDR3aa: ASSVEGAPGQPQH

j_gene: TRBJ2-7
v_gene: TRBV18
abundance: -
CDR3aa: ASSPGQEAYEQY

j_gene: TRBJ2-1
v_gene: TRBV24-1
abundance: -
CDR3aa: ATSDSPGLAGGSYNEQF

j_gene: TRBJ2-7
v_gene: TRBV7-8
abundance: -
CDR3aa: ASSFRDRGYEQY

j_gene: TRBJ2-3
v_gene: TRBV11-3
abundance: -
CDR3aa: ASSLGLGTQY

j_gene: TRBJ2-3
v_gene: TRBV27
abundance: -
CDR3aa: ASIGGASSDTQY